The clone carrying this TCR beta chain has ten or more counts. Its antigen remains unknown. The data belong to a study of CD8 T cells in ankylosing spondylitis. Scientists made TCR beta libraries using quantitative 5'-RACE with molecular barcodes. MiXCR, run by TCRdb on the 5' RACE reads, gives a single entry per CDR3 protein. The top ten hold under 4.5% of the sample, which has approximately 520,000 distinct CDR3 sequences, 5.3% seen once. This CDR3 is 13 amino acids long. Germline assignment: CDR1 SQVTM and CDR2 ANQGSEA. The ends were cut back, 4 bases at V and 5 bases at J, with 14 bases in the middle. Findings and caveats of the study: It appeared that ankylosing spondylitis blood was characterized by a TCR beta motif of seven or eight highly homologous variants. Significant enrichment of disease-linked clones was reported in matched ankylosing spondylitis synovial fluid.

The chain couples TRBV29-1 to TRBJ1-2, with D perhaps matching TRBD1 (5 bases). The material sequenced was blood, either unsorted or a sorted T cell fraction (not recorded which). This TCR came from a male donor with ankylosing spondylitis. CDR3 bases: TGCAGCGTTGTCCCGGCAGGGTGGTATGGCTACACCTTC. This gives the protein CSVVPAGWYGYTF.